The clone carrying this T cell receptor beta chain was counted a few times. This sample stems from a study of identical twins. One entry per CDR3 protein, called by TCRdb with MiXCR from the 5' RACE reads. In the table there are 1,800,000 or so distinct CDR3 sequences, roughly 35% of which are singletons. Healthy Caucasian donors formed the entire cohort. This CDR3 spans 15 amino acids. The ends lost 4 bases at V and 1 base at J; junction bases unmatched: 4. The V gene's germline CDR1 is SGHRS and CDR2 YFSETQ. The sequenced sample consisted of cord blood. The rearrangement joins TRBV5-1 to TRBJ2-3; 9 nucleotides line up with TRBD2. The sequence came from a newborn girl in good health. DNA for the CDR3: TGCGCCAGCAGCCGCGGGGGGGCCCGCACAGATACGCAGTATTTT. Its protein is CASSRGGARTDTQYF.